Each of the 27 T cell receptor beta chains below was sequenced from the same sample in a study of T cells after posttransplantation cyclophosphamide. Assay used: immunoSEQ multiplex PCR; TCRdb lists only in-frame clones, some missing. The profile covers approximately 41,000 clones, none occurring a single time. Material for sequencing was PBMCs. The origin of the receptors is a man aged 45 to 65 in good health, CMV-negative, and a related stem cell transplant donor.

The chain uses TRBV7-8 and TRBJ2-2; 10 bases are shared with TRBD2. This CDR3 has 17 amino acids. V trimming: 3 bases; J trimming: 5 bases; junction bases outside the gene matches: 9. Per germline, CDR1 SGHVS and CDR2 FQNEAQ. CDR3 DNA sequence: TGTGCCAGCAGCTTCACGATGATGGGACTAGCGACCGGGGAGCTGTTTTTT. As protein: CASSFTMMGLATGELFF. Variable domain in full (rest from reference TRBV7-8 and TRBJ2-2): GAGVSQSPRYKVAKRGQDVALRCDPISGHVSLFWYQQALGQGPEFLTYFQNEAQLDKSGLPSDRFFAERPEGSVSTLKIQRTQQEDSAVYLCASSFTMMGLATGELFFGEGSRLTVL.

This clone was seen many times. This chain links TRBV5-6 with TRBJ1-1; the D is unclear. Trimming stripped 0 bases from V and 0 bases from J, with 12 bases between. The germline V gene encodes CDR1 SGHDT and CDR2 YYEEEE. The length of the CDR3 is 16 residues. CDR3: CASSLGGPHMNTEAFF. CDR3 coding DNA: TGTGCCAGCAGCTTGGGTGGGCCACATATGAACACTGAAGCTTTCTTT.

This clone was picked up many times. The rearrangement links TRBV7-2 to TRBJ2-2, with a weak D call TRBD2 (6 bases). The CDR3 spans 16 residues. Trimming shortened V by 7 bases and J by 4 bases, and 19 bases separated the two germline ends. Germline V CDR1 and CDR2: SGHTA, FQGNSA. The CDR3 is CASTPLGGTATGELFF. As DNA, the CDR3 is TGTGCCAGCACCCCACTCGGAGGGACCGCCACCGGGGAGCTGTTTTTT.

This clone was seen repeatedly, ten times or more. The genes are TRBV7-2 and TRBJ2-6, with a weak D call TRBD1 (6 bases). Trimming shortened V by 7 bases and J by 0 bases, and 19 bases separated the two germline ends. The CDR3 is 18 amino acids. CDR1 is SGHTA, CDR2 FQGNSA, per germline. The CDR3 loop is CASILNQGSRSGANVLTF. CDR3 in DNA: TGTGCCAGCATCCTTAACCAGGGGTCGCGCTCTGGGGCCAACGTCCTGACTTTC.

This clone came up many times. The chain joins TRBV5-1 to TRBJ2-5, with a weak D call TRBD2 (6 bases). The CDR3 length is 15 residues. V dropped 1 base and J dropped 2 bases, with 12 bases sitting between them. Germline CDR1 and CDR2: SGHRS and YFSETQ. CDR3 protein: CASSLQPAGQETQYF. The CDR3 nucleotides read TGCGCCAGCAGCTTGCAACCGGCGGGGCAAGAGACCCAGTACTTC.

This clone was seen ten or more times. The V call is TRBV7-2, the J call TRBJ2-7; 13 bases line up with TRBD2. Per the germline V gene, CDR1 is SGHTA and CDR2 is FQGNSA. The CDR3 runs to 16 residues. V shed 5 bases and J 2 bases; nucleotides not matched to a gene: 6. In nucleotides, the CDR3 is TGTGCCAGCAGCCCCCTAGGACTAGCGGGAGCCTACGAGCAGTACTTC. It is translated as CASSPLGLAGAYEQYF.

This clone was seen ten or more times. The chain joins TRBV6-1 to TRBJ1-2; D is possibly TRBD1 (5 bases). The length of the CDR3 is 13 residues. V gave up 7 bases and J gave up 5 bases, with 14 bases separating them. Looked up from germline, CDR1 is MNHNS and CDR2 is SASEGT. CDR3 sequence (DNA): TGTGCCAGCAAAAACCCCGGGGGATATGGCTACACCTTC. It encodes CASKNPGGYGYTF.

At least ten counts were recorded for this clone. The rearrangement joins TRBV5-4 to TRBJ2-5, with 10 bases fitting TRBD2. With V trimmed by 4 bases and J by 5 bases, 11 bases remained unmatched. Germline V gene data show CDR1 as SGHNT and CDR2 as YYREEE (reference sequence). The CDR3 consists of 16 residues. CDR3: CASSGGGSGRMETQYF. The CDR3 nucleotides are TGTGCCAGCAGCGGCGGGGGTAGCGGGAGGATGGAGACCCAGTACTTC.

A remark on this clone: This same CDR3 is encoded by further DNA sequences in the sample. V and J are TRBV4-1 and TRBJ2-5; 10 bases line up with TRBD1. The CDR3 is 16 amino acids. Trimming cost V 4 bases and J 7 bases; bases outside gene matches: 12. CDR1 is MGHRA, CDR2 YSYEKL, per germline. CDR3 sequence (DNA): TGCGCCAGCAGCCTCCGGACAGGGGGAGGGGGGGGGACCCAGTACTTC. This sequence encodes CASSLRTGGGGGTQYF.

This clone has a count of ten or more. This chain uses TRBV30 with TRBJ2-7; the D is unclear. Germline V lookup: CDR1 GTSNPN, CDR2 SVGIG (reference sequence). Trimming left V 5 bases short and J 6 bases short, with 11 bases between. The CDR3 runs to 11 residues. The DNA for the CDR3 is TGTGCCTGGGACCTCGGAGTCGAGCAGTACTTC. Its translation is CAWDLGVEQYF.

This clone occurred many times. V and J are TRBV18 and TRBJ1-1; 8 bases are shared with TRBD1. The CDR3 runs 14 residues. V shed 3 bases and J 2 bases; nucleotides not matched to a gene: 2. Germline CDR1 KGHSH, CDR2 LQKENI. The CDR3 sequence is CASSPTGANTEAFF. The CDR3 DNA follows: TGTGCCAGCTCACCGACAGGGGCCAACACTGAAGCTTTCTTT.

This clone was picked up many times. This CDR3 reads CASSYTDRVSYGYTF. The CDR3 DNA reads TGTGCCAGCAGTTACACAGACAGGGTCAGCTATGGCTACACCTTC. This chain joins TRBV6-6 and TRBJ1-2, with 7 bases matching TRBD1. Germline trimming cut 2 bases from V and 4 bases from J; bases unmatched to any gene: 7. The CDR3 has 15 amino acids. Germline V gene sequence: CDR1 MNHNY, CDR2 SVGAGI (reference sequence).

This clone was seen repeatedly, ten times or more. V usage is TRBV7-2 and J usage is TRBJ2-7; no clear D. CDR1 is SGHTA, CDR2 FQGNSA, per germline. This CDR3 comprises 15 residues. The ends were cut back, 1 base at V and 1 base at J, with 11 bases in the middle. The CDR3 nucleotides read TGTGCCAGCAGCTTAGGGTCAGGAAATTCCTACGAGCAGTACTTC. It translates to CASSLGSGNSYEQYF.

In its sample, this clone was seen many times. This rearrangement joins TRBV5-1 to TRBJ1-4, with 7 bases matching TRBD1. V trimming: 4 bases; J trimming: 4 bases; junction bases outside the gene matches: 10. The CDR3 is made up of 16 amino acids. Germline lookup yields CDR1 SGHRS and CDR2 YFSETQ. The chain's CDR3 is CASSLTGTDRNEKLFF. Written as DNA, the CDR3 is TGCGCCAGCAGCCTCACCGGGACAGACCGTAATGAAAAACTGTTTTTT.

This clone was detected only a few times. This rearrangement joins TRBV28 to TRBJ2-7, with D maybe TRBD2 (6 bases). The V end was cut by 3 bases, the J end by 0 bases, with 9 bases between. This CDR3 region has 14 residues. In germline, CDR1 is MDHEN, CDR2 SYDVKM. CDR3 DNA sequence: TGTGCCAGCAGTTTTGCGGGACCCTCCTACGAGCAGTACTTC. It is translated as CASSFAGPSYEQYF.

In this sample, this clone turned up many times. V usage is TRBV10-3 and J usage is TRBJ2-1, with 11 nucleotides matching TRBD2. J lost 7 bases, V lost 4 bases, and 3 bases had no gene match. Germline V gene lookup returns CDR1 ENHRY and CDR2 SYGVKD. This CDR3 is built from 14 residues. The CDR3 loop is CAISVASGGNEQFF. CDR3 DNA sequence: TGTGCCATCAGTGTAGCTAGCGGGGGGAATGAGCAGTTCTTC.

There are a few counts of this clone. Here the CDR3 DNA reads TGCGCCAGCAGCCAAGCCCCCAGGACAGAGGCTTTGGGAGAGTACTTC. This codes for CASSQAPRTEALGEYF. V usage is TRBV4-1 and J usage is TRBJ2-5, with a tentative D call TRBD1 (6 bases). V lost 1 base and J 12 bases, leaving 24 bases between the germline ends. Per the germline V gene, CDR1 is MGHRA and CDR2 is YSYEKL. This CDR3 spans 16 amino acids.

At least ten counts were recorded for this clone. The V and J genes are TRBV6-5 and TRBJ2-7, with D possibly TRBD2 on 5 matching bases. The CDR3 length is 15 residues. Germline V CDR1 and CDR2: MNHEY, SVGAGI. Trimming took 2 bases from V and 4 from J, leaving 15 bases between them. The CDR3 spells CASSYVGVWPYEQYF. CDR3 nucleotide sequence: TGTGCCAGCAGTTACGTCGGGGTGTGGCCTTACGAGCAGTACTTC.

This clone has at least ten counts. The chain uses TRBV19 and TRBJ1-3; 8 bases line up with TRBD1. This CDR3 comprises 16 residues. Germline V gene data show CDR1 as LNHDA and CDR2 as SQIVND (reference sequence). Trimming took 2 bases from V and 3 from J; bases not matched to a gene: 6. The CDR3 sequence: CASSISWTGIGNTIYF. DNA of the CDR3: TGTGCCAGTAGTATATCGTGGACAGGGATTGGAAACACCATATATTTT.

The chain combines TRBV30 with TRBJ2-5; 7 bases are shared with TRBD1. Germline V gene sequence: CDR1 GTSNPN, CDR2 SVGIG (reference sequence). J was trimmed by 5 bases and V by 2 bases; bases with no gene match: 14. The CDR3 extends over 16 amino acids. The CDR3 spells CAWSPGQAQIRETQYF. The CDR3 DNA is TGTGCCTGGAGTCCCGGACAGGCTCAAATCCGGGAGACCCAGTACTTC. Full variable domain (outside the CDR3, taken from reference TRBV30 and TRBJ2-5): SQTIHQWPATLVQPVGSPLSLECTVEGTSNPNLYWYRQAAGRGLQLLFYSVGIGQISSEVPQNLSASRPQDRQFILSSKKLLLSDSGFYLCAWSPGQAQIRETQYFGPGTRLLVL.

This clone was picked up a small number of times. This chain links TRBV15 with TRBJ2-1; 10 nucleotides agree with TRBD2. Germline CDR1 and CDR2: LNHNV and YYDKDF (reference sequence). CDR3 length: 17 amino acids. V gave up 5 bases and J gave up 3 bases; unmatched junction bases: 10. This CDR3 reads CATSPTGAGGLYNEQFF. Written as DNA, the CDR3 is TGTGCCACCAGCCCCACGGGAGCGGGGGGGCTCTACAATGAGCAGTTCTTC. The full variable domain, rest sourced from reference TRBV15 and TRBJ2-1, is DAMVIQNPRYQVTQFGKPVTLSCSQTLNHNVMYWYQQKSSQAPKLLFHYYDKDFNNEADTPDNFQSRRPNTSFCFLDIRSPGLGDTAMYLCATSPTGAGGLYNEQFFGPGTRLTVL.

This clone was counted a few times. The J gene is TRBJ1-3, the V gene TRBV6-5; weak D call: TRBD1 (5 bases). Trimming took off 8 bases at V and 8 bases at J, with 16 bases between the two ends. Germline CDR1 reads MNHEY; CDR2 reads SVGAGI. The CDR3 runs 13 residues. This CDR3 is CASRIGGGDTIYF. In DNA form, the CDR3 reads TGTGCCAGCCGGATCGGGGGGGGAGACACCATATATTTT.

This clone occurred many times. This chain joins TRBV7-9 and TRBJ2-3; D unresolved. CDR1 is SEHNR and CDR2 is FQNEAQ in the germline V gene (reference sequence). The CDR3 is made up of 13 amino acids. V was cut by 5 bases and J by 2 bases, with 8 bases left in between. The chain's CDR3 is CASSPPSTDTQYF. The CDR3 DNA is TGTGCCAGCAGCCCTCCTTCCACAGATACGCAGTATTTT.

This clone was found many times. The chain employs TRBV18 and TRBJ1-2; maybe TRBD1 (6 bases). Trimming left V 4 bases short and J 7 bases short, with 13 bases between. Germline assignment: CDR1 KGHSH and CDR2 LQKENI. The CDR3 runs 13 residues. The chain's CDR3 is CASSLQGNGGYTF. In nucleotides, the CDR3 is TGTGCCAGCTCACTACAGGGAAATGGTGGCTACACCTTC.

This clone has more than one count but fewer than ten. The rearrangement uses TRBV27 and TRBJ2-1; 8 bases agree with TRBD2. CDR1 is MNHEY, CDR2 SMNVEV, per germline (reference sequence). The CDR3 extends over 15 amino acids. V was pared by 6 bases and J by 6 bases, with 10 bases of the junction left unmatched. For the CDR3, the DNA is TGTGCCAGCAGCCCTCTACCGGGAGGGCCCAATGAGCAGTTCTTC. Translating it yields CASSPLPGGPNEQFF.

This clone was detected ten times or more. Compared with germline, one end of the junction differs, possibly owing to a read error. The V call is TRBV7-7, the J call TRBJ2-1; 10 bases agree with TRBD2. This CDR3 has 18 amino acids. In germline, CDR1 is SSHAT, CDR2 FNYEAQ (reference sequence). The CDR3 region has the DNA TGTGCTAGCAGCTCTTCAGCGGGAGGGCCGGGGATTTACAATGAGCAGTTCTTC. This sequence encodes CASSSSAGGPGIYNEQFF. Looking up the rest from reference TRBV7-7 and TRBJ2-1 gives the full variable domain: GAGVSQSPRYKVTKRGQDVTLRCDPISSHATLYWYQQALGQGPEFLTYFNYEAQPDKSGLPSDRFSAERPEGSISTLTIQRTEQRDSAMYRCASSSSAGGPGIYNEQFFGPGTRLTVL.

This clone appeared many times. DNA of the CDR3: TGCGCCAGCACCGCAGGGGGAGGTGGAAACACCATATATTTT. Amino acid sequence: CASTAGGGGNTIYF. The chain couples TRBV5-1 to TRBJ1-3; TRBD1 aligns across 7 bases. The germline V gene encodes CDR1 SGHRS and CDR2 YFSETQ. The V segment lost 6 bases and the J segment 3 bases; nucleotides outside the gene matches: 6. The CDR3 totals 14 residues.